This T cell receptor (beta chain) was identified in a study of T cells in Graves' hyperthyroidism and ophthalmopathy. Study-wide points: Among clonotypes expanded in thyroid above 0.001, most were also found in blood. The model anticipated ophthalmopathy a median 6.5 months pre-onset.

Ten or more counts support this clonotype. Antigen: not known. RNA transcripts served as the template for amplifying TCR beta CDR3 regions. When the TCR CDR3 underwent first-round RT-PCR, the HTBI primer set was used. Each CDR3 protein is one row after TCRdb ran MiXCR on the multiplex PCR reads. The sample includes under 350,000 distinct CDR3 sequences, around a sixth of them seen just once. Absent ophthalmopathy progression within 18 months defined stable Graves' hyperthyroidism. Together with thyroid ultrasound, orbital computed tomography, serum thyroxine and TRAb, clinical symptoms were used for diagnoses. This clonotype originated in a woman aged 50 to 65 with Graves' hyperthyroidism. The sample taken for sequencing was blood.

CDR3 residues: CSARESDTQYF. DNA of the CDR3: TGCAGTGCTAGAGAATCAGATACGCAGTATTTT. The rearrangement uses TRBV20-1 and TRBJ2-3; D ambiguous. The CDR3 has 11 amino acids. V lost 0 bases, J lost 4 bases, and 2 bases lay in between. Per germline, CDR1 DFQATT and CDR2 SNEGSKA (reference sequence).